The 27 T cell receptor beta chains below were found in one sample sequenced in a study of beta chain features in type 1 diabetes. The sequenced template was cDNA made from the entire isolated RNA. The data were produced by immunoSEQ multiplex PCR, yet TCRdb's version contains in-frame clones alone and is incomplete. The data contain tens of thousands of clones, about half of them singletons. Sequencing input: stem cell memory CD4+ T cells from blood. These TCRs come from a woman in her thirties in good health.

J is TRBJ2-3 and V is TRBV29-1; TRBD2 matches at 10 bases. Germline trimming cut 6 bases from V and 4 bases from J; bases unmatched to any gene: 10. This CDR3 spans 15 amino acids. CDR1 is SQVTM, CDR2 ANQGSEA, per germline. The CDR3 loop reads CSVVQAGGPSDTQYF. For the CDR3, the DNA is TGCAGCGTCGTACAAGCGGGAGGGCCCTCAGATACGCAGTATTTT.

V and J are TRBV6-1 and TRBJ2-7; 8 bases line up with TRBD1. Germline CDR1 MNHNS, CDR2 SASEGT. This CDR3 is 14 amino acids long. V was clipped by 6 bases and J by 0 bases; unmatched bases: 4. The CDR3 spells CASRETGASYEQYF. CDR3 nucleotides: TGTGCCAGCAGGGAGACAGGGGCCTCCTACGAGCAGTACTTC.

The rearrangement uses TRBV6-5 and TRBJ1-2; D not certain. The V gene lost 0 bases and the J gene lost 2 bases, with 10 bases spanning the gap. This CDR3 has 15 amino acids. Germline loops: CDR1 MNHEY, CDR2 SVGAGI. The CDR3: CASSYSRQLNYGYTF. In nucleotides, the CDR3 is TGTGCCAGCAGTTACTCGAGGCAGTTAAACTATGGCTACACCTTC.

The CDR3 coding sequence is TGTGCCAGTAAGTCGACTAGCGGGCCCTACGAGCAGTACTTC. It translates to CASKSTSGPYEQYF. V gene TRBV19 combines with J gene TRBJ2-7, with 10 nucleotides matching TRBD2. The CDR3 totals 14 residues. Germline V gene sequence: CDR1 LNHDA, CDR2 SQIVND (reference sequence). With 7 bases clipped from V and 2 bases from J, the junction kept 5 bases outside the gene matches.

This chain connects TRBV5-4 to TRBJ2-1; 8 bases align to TRBD2. CDR3 length: 14 residues. Germline V CDR1 and CDR2: SGHNT, YYREEE (reference sequence). Trimming cost V 3 bases and J 8 bases; bases outside gene matches: 7. The DNA for the CDR3 is TGTGCCAGCAGCTCCCCGAGCGGGAGCGATGAGCAGTTCTTC. It specifies CASSSPSGSDEQFF.

V gene TRBV28 combines with J gene TRBJ1-5; 8 bases line up with TRBD1. The CDR3 is 16 amino acids. Germline loops: CDR1 MDHEN, CDR2 SYDVKM. Losses at the gene ends were 2 bases for V and 4 bases for J; bases not matched to a gene: 7. Here the CDR3 reads CASSLTGGNPNQPQHF. CDR3 DNA: TGTGCCAGCAGTTTAACAGGGGGAAATCCAAATCAGCCCCAGCATTTT.

This clone was counted a single time. This chain joins TRBV10-3 and TRBJ2-1; 9 positions agree with TRBD2. The CDR3 contains 17 residues. The germline V gene encodes CDR1 ENHRY and CDR2 SYGVKD. V lost 6 bases, J lost 3 bases, and 12 bases stayed unmatched. The CDR3 bases are TGTGCCATCAGGGCTAGCGGGATGCCTGGTGTCTACAATGAGCAGTTCTTC. This sequence encodes CAIRASGMPGVYNEQFF.

This clone was seen a handful of times. The chain joins TRBV5-6 to TRBJ2-3; the match to TRBD2 covers 10 bases. With V trimmed by 4 bases and J by 4 bases, 18 bases remained unmatched. This CDR3 region has 19 residues. Per the germline V gene, CDR1 is SGHDT and CDR2 is YYEEEE. The CDR3 sequence: CASSRIGLAAGGGADTQYF. For the CDR3, the DNA is TGTGCCAGCAGCCGGATAGGACTAGCGGCTGGAGGTGGGGCAGATACGCAGTATTTT.

This sequence joins TRBV5-1 and TRBJ1-1; 10 bases map to TRBD1. The J segment lost 5 bases and the V segment lost 4 bases, leaving 11 bases of the junction unmatched. The germline V gene has CDR1 SGHRS and CDR2 YFSETQ. This CDR3 has 16 amino acids. The CDR3 is CASSTPSGTGVTEAFF. The CDR3 DNA reads as TGCGCCAGCAGCACCCCTTCCGGGACAGGGGTGACTGAAGCTTTCTTT.

The CDR3 bases are TGTGCCAGCAGTCGGGACAGCTCCTACGAGCAGTACTTC. Its translation: CASSRDSSYEQYF. V usage is TRBV7-3 and J usage is TRBJ2-7; TRBD1 agrees at 7 bases. V was clipped by 6 bases and J by 0 bases; unmatched bases: 2. Per germline, CDR1 SGHTA and CDR2 FQGTGA. The CDR3 spans 13 residues.

V gene TRBV28 combines with J gene TRBJ2-1, with TRBD2 matching 10 bases. CDR1 MDHEN and CDR2 SYDVKM come from the germline V gene. The CDR3 consists of 17 residues. V dropped 3 bases and J dropped 0; count of bases not matched to a gene: 5. The CDR3 DNA reads as TGTGCCAGCAGTTTGGGCGGGACTAGCGACTCCTACAATGAGCAGTTCTTC. Translation: CASSLGGTSDSYNEQFF.

The rearrangement links TRBV2 to TRBJ1-1; possible D gene TRBD1, 6 bases. CDR1 and CDR2 from the germline V gene are SNHLY and FYNNEI. V was shortened by 4 bases and J by 0 bases, with 9 bases between the two germline ends. This CDR3 is built from 14 residues. CDR3 nucleotide sequence: TGTGCCAGCAGTGGTGGGACACTGAACACTGAAGCTTTCTTT. Translating it yields CASSGGTLNTEAFF.

This clone was counted between two and nine times. The genes are TRBV5-5 and TRBJ1-4; the D is unclear. CDR1 is SGHKS and CDR2 is YYEKEE in the germline V gene (reference sequence). V shed 5 bases and J shed 0 bases, with 8 bases lying between them. The CDR3 totals 14 residues. The DNA of the CDR3 is TGTGCCAGCAGGTTGATAGCAACTAATGAAAAACTGTTTTTT. The encoded protein is CASRLIATNEKLFF.

The chain uses TRBV11-3 and TRBJ2-2, with 14 positions matching TRBD2. There are 20 residues in the CDR3. CDR1 is SGHNT, CDR2 YENEEA, per germline. The V and J ends lost 5 bases and 5 bases, in that order; junction bases with no gene match: 16. CDR3 DNA: TGTGCCAGCAGCCTCACGGGGCGACTAGCGGGAGGGCCTGGGACCGGGGAGCTGTTTTTT. It is translated as CASSLTGRLAGGPGTGELFF.

This clone was observed a handful of times. The J gene is TRBJ2-3, the V gene TRBV18; TRBD2 agrees at 10 bases. The CDR3 runs to 15 residues. J lost 4 bases, V lost 2 bases, and 3 bases had no gene match. From germline, CDR1 is KGHSH and CDR2 LQKENI. CDR3 coding DNA: TGTGCCAGCTCACCAAAAAGCGGGAGGGCAGATACGCAGTATTTT. It is translated as CASSPKSGRADTQYF.

This clone was counted a single time. The V and J genes are TRBV7-2 and TRBJ1-1; 11 nucleotides align to TRBD1. CDR1 SGHTA and CDR2 FQGNSA come from the germline V gene. V shed 5 bases, J shed 7 bases, and the junction held 3 bases outside the gene matches. The CDR3 loop spans 13 amino acids. The CDR3 sequence is CASSPGTGGEAFF. DNA of the CDR3: TGTGCCAGCAGCCCCGGGACAGGGGGTGAAGCTTTCTTT.

This chain joins TRBV5-8 and TRBJ1-4; TRBD1 agrees at 10 bases. The CDR3 has 15 amino acids. Germline V gene sequence: CDR1 SGHTS, CDR2 YDEGEE. Trimming cost V 4 bases and J 7 bases; bases outside gene matches: 7. CDR3 protein: CASSIPGTGAEKLFF. The DNA of the CDR3 is TGTGCCAGCAGCATCCCCGGGACAGGGGCTGAAAAACTGTTTTTT.

The chain carries TRBV13 and TRBJ2-1; D possibly corresponds to TRBD2 (5 bases). Per the germline V gene, CDR1 is PRHDT and CDR2 is FYEKMQ (reference sequence). This CDR3 has 13 residues. Trimming took 5 bases from V and 8 from J, leaving 13 bases between them. The CDR3 region is CASSRTPGYEQFF. The DNA of the CDR3 is TGTGCCAGCAGCCGGACTCCGGGCTATGAGCAGTTCTTC.

The V and J genes are TRBV20-1 and TRBJ2-3, with no clear D. This CDR3 region has 11 residues. Germline assignment: CDR1 DFQATT and CDR2 SNEGSKA (reference sequence). The ends were cut back, 6 bases at V and 6 bases at J, with 10 bases in the middle. The CDR3 is CSADFADTQYF. In nucleotides, the CDR3 is TGCAGTGCAGACTTCGCGGATACGCAGTATTTT.

This clone was observed a handful of times. The V call is TRBV7-2, the J call TRBJ2-7, with D possibly being TRBD1 (7 bases). V was trimmed by 5 bases and J by 3 bases, leaving 17 bases between them. This CDR3 has 15 residues. The germline V gene has CDR1 SGHTA and CDR2 FQGNSA. The CDR3 region is CASSLRGDSGYEQYF. The CDR3 DNA reads as TGTGCCAGCAGCCTAAGGGGGGACAGTGGCTACGAGCAGTACTTC.

With regard to this clone: Compared with germline, one end of the junction differs, possibly owing to a read error. V is TRBV30 and J is TRBJ2-7; 7 bases fit TRBD2. The CDR3 has 12 residues. Looked up from germline, CDR1 is GTSNPN and CDR2 is SVGIG (reference sequence). The DNA for the CDR3 is TGTGCCTTGACGGAGCGGGATGACGGGACTTCCTTC. It translates to CALTERDDGTSF.

The chain uses TRBV4-2 and TRBJ1-1, with D hard to call. The CDR3 runs to 16 residues. V shed 3 bases and J shed 0 bases, with 14 bases lying between them. From germline, CDR1 is LGHNA and CDR2 YNFKEQ. In DNA form, the CDR3 reads TGTGCCAGCAGCCACTCTCGCGGAACCATGAACACTGAAGCTTTCTTT. This sequence encodes CASSHSRGTMNTEAFF.

The rearrangement links TRBV15 to TRBJ1-1; D possibly corresponds to TRBD1 (5 bases). The germline CDR1 and CDR2 sequences are LNHNV and YYDKDF (reference sequence). V dropped 3 bases and J dropped 6 bases, with 14 bases sitting between them. The CDR3 is 14 amino acids. CDR3 nucleotide sequence: TGTGCCACCAGCAGCCCCGGGGGGAGATCTGAAGCTTTCTTT. Translated: CATSSPGGRSEAFF.

The rearrangement links TRBV28 to TRBJ2-2; 13 bases are shared with TRBD2. Trimming took 5 bases from V and 7 from J; bases not matched to a gene: 10. The CDR3 consists of 17 residues. Germline values: CDR1 MDHEN, CDR2 SYDVKM. DNA of the CDR3: TGTGCCAGCAGTCCCTCCGGACTAGCGGGAGTGGTCGGGGAGCTGTTTTTT. This codes for CASSPSGLAGVVGELFF.

V and J are TRBV2 and TRBJ2-1, with no clear D. Germline-derived CDR1 and CDR2 are SNHLY and FYNNEI. V was shortened by 8 bases and J by 7 bases, with 12 bases between the two germline ends. CDR3 size: 12 residues. CDR3 sequence reads: CASSAAHNEQFF. The DNA for the CDR3 is TGTGCCAGCTCCGCGGCACATAATGAGCAGTTCTTC. Full variable domain (rest looked up from reference TRBV2 and TRBJ2-1): EPEVTQTPSHQVTQMGQEVILRCVPISNHLYFYWYRQILGQKVEFLVSFYNNEISEKSEIFDDQFSVERPDGSNFTLKIRSTKLEDSAMYFCASSAAHNEQFFGPGTRLTVL.

The chain employs TRBV5-5 and TRBJ2-2; D gene unclear. Germline loops: CDR1 SGHKS, CDR2 YYEKEE (reference sequence). The CDR3 spans 15 residues. Trimming left V 0 bases short and J 0 bases short, with 6 bases between. The CDR3 loop is CASSLGAANTGELFF. In DNA form, the CDR3 reads TGTGCCAGCAGCTTGGGGGCTGCGAACACCGGGGAGCTGTTTTTT.

The chain couples TRBV9 to TRBJ2-3; weak D call: TRBD2 (6 bases). The CDR3 has 17 residues. Germline V gene data show CDR1 as SGDLS and CDR2 as YYNGEE. Trimming removed 2 bases at V and 0 bases at J, with 16 bases between. In nucleotides, the CDR3 is TGTGCCAGCAGCGTTGACTCGGGAGCGAGTAGCACAGATACGCAGTATTTT. As protein: CASSVDSGASSTDTQYF. The full variable domain, in which reference TRBV9 and TRBJ2-3 provide the parts outside the CDR3, is DSGVTQTPKHLITATGQRVTLRCSPRSGDLSVYWYQQSLDQGLQFLIQYYNGEERAKGNILERFSAQQFPDLHSELNLSSLELGDSALYFCASSVDSGASSTDTQYFGPGTRLTVL.